Each of the 2 T cell receptor beta chains below was sequenced from the same sample in a study of tumor and adjacent non-tumor tissue in lung cancer. TCRbeta libraries were built with three rounds of nested PCR, modified from ARM-PCR. One entry per CDR3 protein, called by TCRdb with MiXCR from the multiplex PCR reads. The sample carries fewer than 100,000 distinct CDR3 sequences, 80% to 90% recorded once. RNA was extracted from bulk tissue without any cell sorting. More than 3 cm separated this lung sample from the edge of the tumor. The sequencing input was distant non-tumor lung tissue. These receptors all come from a man between 60 and 70 years old with non-small cell lung cancer.

The chain joins TRBV7-9 to TRBJ2-5, with D possibly TRBD1 on 7 matching bases. From germline, CDR1 is SEHNR and CDR2 FQNEAQ (reference sequence). The CDR3 consists of 13 residues. V lost 7 bases, J lost 5 bases, and 14 bases lay in between. Here the CDR3 DNA reads TGTGCCAGCACCAGGGGGAGGATTGAGACCCAGTACTTC. It is translated as CASTRGRIETQYF.

This clonotype was observed at least ten times. The chain recombines TRBV6-5 with TRBJ2-7; 7 bases fit TRBD1. CDR1 MNHEY and CDR2 SVGAGI come from the germline V gene. Unmatched junction bases numbered 15, after V lost 10 bases and J lost 3 bases. The CDR3 is 15 amino acids. The chain's CDR3 is CATTPRTGHIYEQYF. The CDR3 bases are TGTGCCACCACACCTAGGACAGGACATATCTACGAGCAGTACTTC.